This T cell receptor beta chain comes out of a study of blood T cell repertoires in COVID-19 (dated by TCRdb to 2020 to 2021). As for the study more broadly: Samples from collaborators originated in the United States, Italy and Spain and spanned both the acute and convalescent phases of COVID-19. Nearly every sample came with metadata listing a de-identified subject ID, COVID-19 status, age in years and sex. The prospective study material was composed of cDNA or gDNA derived from T cells, B-cell-depleted T cells, or PBMCs. The repertoires were made available in a free public database intended to serve as a resource for research on the immune response to SARS-CoV-2. Where available, HLA class I and class II types were obtained from metadata supplied by the sample provider rather than from assay-based typing. Samples came from the ongoing ImmuneRACE study (first 160 participants) plus 1,254 subjects from 6 global collaborators. The dataset comprised deeply sampled blood TCRbeta repertoires from subjects exposed to, actively infected with, or recovered from COVID-19. The study at large found these results: The quantity of clinical and demographic metadata differed by source and by participant and was supplied without curation.

The collaborating institutions used their own protocols to collect whole blood in K2EDTA tubes. For TCRbeta analysis, collaborators shipped samples as frozen whole blood, isolated PBMCs, or DNA extracted from either of those sample types. TCRbeta CDR3 regions were amplified from genomic DNA by means of the immunoSEQ Assay, a bias-controlled multiplex PCR. On the study's bioinformatics: Nucleated cell counts per sample were estimated from amplification of reference gene primers within the assay. To quantify the absolute abundance of each unique TCRbeta CDR3 rearrangement, sequence reads were collapsed and filtered. For each sample, productive Simpson clonality was calculated by taking the square root of Simpson's diversity index across productive rearrangements. Drawn from immuneACCESS, this table holds only the in-frame rearrangements with V and J called that TCRdb kept. Clones are partly lost; checked studies trace under half to an unresolved V gene and leave the rest unexplained. V, J and clone size derive from that table, while D and trimming were established from the DNA sequence. The sample table records roughly 260,000 clones; about four fifths of these occur just once. Of the sample, around 4.7% is held by the ten largest clones.

Points on this clone: Its antigen target is currently unknown. The record has no base qualities; no much larger clone is one base away.

CDR3 length: 16 amino acids, cysteine to phenylalanine. The CDR3 DNA has 48 bases and is translated from base 1. Trimming accounts for 1 base at V and 6 bases at J, while the number of junction bases matched to no gene is 11. The germline V gene specifies SGHTA as CDR1 and FQGNSA as CDR2. The clonotype comes from an older woman with acute or convalescent COVID-19. The chain couples TRBV7-2 to TRBJ2-7, and 8 junctional nucleotides match TRBD2. Sequencing was performed on peripheral blood. The CDR3: CASSLDSGVGLGEQYF. DNA sequence: TGTGCCAGCAGCTTAGATAGCGGGGTAGGTTTGGGCGAGCAGTACTTC.